This T cell receptor beta chain stems from a study of blood T cell repertoires in COVID-19. Looking at the study overall: Spain, Italy and the United States supplied samples that represented acute and convalescent COVID-19. PBMCs, B-cell-depleted T cells, or T cells were the source of the cDNA or gDNA that made up the material.

Assay used: immunoSEQ multiplex PCR; TCRdb lists only in-frame clones, some missing. The sample consists of about 110,000 clones, approximately 82% of them appearing once. CDR1 and CDR2 from the germline V gene are SGHRS and YFSETQ. CDR3 length: 15 residues. V lost 0 bases and J 4 bases, leaving 12 bases between the germline ends. Sequencing was done on a sample of peripheral blood. V and J are TRBV5-1 and TRBJ2-3; maybe TRBD2 (7 bases). The source is a woman of 80 years or more with acute or convalescent COVID-19. CDR3 bases: TGCGCCAGCAGCTTGGCGGGGGGCCTCGCAGATACGCAGTATTTT. This gives the protein CASSLAGGLADTQYF.